These T cell receptor beta chains were read from a single sample in a study of beta chain features in type 1 diabetes. Measured with immunoSEQ multiplex PCR; TCRdb has only the in-frame clones, and not every one. This sample has approximately 470,000 clones; about 29% occur once, and the top ten carry 0.05% to 0.07%. Sequenced sample: naive CD4+ T cells from blood. These receptors were collected from a young man in good health. CDR3s include the opening cysteine and the closing phenylalanine or tryptophan. A D gene is named only where the DNA matches it firmly. Not every row has a clone size; where given, it reads once, few, many or a size class.

cdr3_length: 15; clone_size: -; d_call: TRBD1; j_call: TRBJ1-5; v_call: TRBV9; cdr3_aa: CASSVGTGGNQPQHF; cdr3_nt: TGTGCCAGCAGCGTAGGTACAGGGGGTAATCAGCCCCAGCATTTT
cdr3_length: 13; clone_size: -; d_call: -; j_call: TRBJ1-3; v_call: TRBV30; cdr3_aa: CAWTLHSGNTIYF; cdr3_nt: TGTGCCTGGACACTTCACTCTGGAAACACCATATATTTT
cdr3_length: 14; clone_size: -; d_call: TRBD2; j_call: TRBJ2-5; v_call: TRBV19; cdr3_aa: CASSIVPGGETQYF; cdr3_nt: TGTGCCAGTAGTATAGTTCCGGGAGGCGAGACCCAGTACTTC
cdr3_length: 12; clone_size: -; d_call: -; j_call: TRBJ2-5; v_call: TRBV7-2; cdr3_aa: CASSPVGETQYF; cdr3_nt: TGTGCCAGCAGCCCGGTGGGGGAGACCCAGTACTTC
cdr3_length: 14; clone_size: -; d_call: -; j_call: TRBJ2-4; v_call: TRBV2; cdr3_aa: CASSETVAKNIQYF; cdr3_nt: TGTGCCAGCAGTGAAACGGTAGCCAAAAACATTCAGTACTTC
cdr3_length: 15; clone_size: few; d_call: -; j_call: TRBJ2-1; v_call: TRBV4-2; cdr3_aa: CASSQEAGRGNEQFF; cdr3_nt: TGTGCCAGCAGCCAAGAGGCAGGGAGAGGGAATGAGCAGTTCTTC
cdr3_length: 15; clone_size: -; d_call: -; j_call: TRBJ2-5; v_call: TRBV21-1; cdr3_aa: CASSKESGRQETQYF; cdr3_nt: TGTGCCAGCAGCAAAGAGTCGGGTCGCCAAGAGACCCAGTACTTC
cdr3_length: 14; clone_size: -; d_call: TRBD2; j_call: TRBJ2-3; v_call: TRBV10-3; cdr3_aa: CAISLAEEADTQYF; cdr3_nt: TGTGCCATCAGTCTAGCGGAGGAGGCAGATACGCAGTATTTT
cdr3_length: 18; clone_size: -; d_call: -; j_call: TRBJ2-1; v_call: TRBV28; cdr3_aa: CASRFPTRGLSSYNEQFF; cdr3_nt: TGTGCCAGCAGGTTCCCAACACGGGGACTGAGCTCCTACAATGAGCAGTTCTTC
cdr3_length: 13; clone_size: few; d_call: -; j_call: TRBJ1-1; v_call: TRBV25-1; cdr3_aa: CASGSQGNTEAFF; cdr3_nt: TGTGCCAGCGGAAGTCAGGGGAACACTGAAGCTTTCTTT
cdr3_length: 13; clone_size: few; d_call: -; j_call: TRBJ1-2; v_call: TRBV30; cdr3_aa: CAWKIQANYGYTF; cdr3_nt: TGTGCCTGGAAGATACAGGCTAACTATGGCTACACCTTC
cdr3_length: 14; clone_size: once; d_call: -; j_call: TRBJ2-5; v_call: TRBV7-2; cdr3_aa: CASSNRVLQETQYF; cdr3_nt: TGTGCCAGCAGCAACAGGGTCCTCCAAGAGACCCAGTACTTC
cdr3_length: 15; clone_size: few; d_call: TRBD1; j_call: TRBJ1-2; v_call: TRBV6-1; cdr3_aa: CASSPAHRGFYGYTF; cdr3_nt: TGTGCCAGCAGTCCAGCCCACAGGGGTTTCTATGGCTACACCTTC
cdr3_length: 12; clone_size: -; d_call: -; j_call: TRBJ2-1; v_call: TRBV28; cdr3_aa: CASRKQGGEQFF; cdr3_nt: TGTGCCAGCAGAAAACAGGGTGGTGAGCAGTTCTTC
cdr3_length: 16; clone_size: -; d_call: TRBD2; j_call: TRBJ2-3; v_call: TRBV2; cdr3_aa: CASSELASGYTDTQYF; cdr3_nt: TGTGCCAGCAGTGAATTGGCTAGCGGATACACAGATACGCAGTATTTT
cdr3_length: 14; clone_size: few; d_call: -; j_call: TRBJ1-4; v_call: TRBV30; cdr3_aa: CAWSVGGASEKLFF; cdr3_nt: TGTGCCTGGAGTGTTGGTGGGGCGTCTGAAAAACTGTTTTTT
cdr3_length: 14; clone_size: -; d_call: -; j_call: TRBJ2-2; v_call: TRBV25-1; cdr3_aa: CASSEFGGPGELFF; cdr3_nt: TGTGCCAGCAGTGAATTCGGGGGACCCGGGGAGCTGTTTTTT
cdr3_length: 13; clone_size: -; d_call: TRBD1; j_call: TRBJ2-7; v_call: TRBV30; cdr3_aa: CAWSPRGLGEQYF; cdr3_nt: TGTGCCTGGAGCCCGAGGGGGCTGGGCGAGCAGTACTTC
cdr3_length: 14; clone_size: -; d_call: TRBD1; j_call: TRBJ1-5; v_call: TRBV7-9; cdr3_aa: CASQQGVSNQPQHF; cdr3_nt: TGTGCCAGCCAACAGGGGGTGAGCAATCAGCCCCAGCATTTT
cdr3_length: 13; clone_size: -; d_call: -; j_call: TRBJ1-1; v_call: TRBV9; cdr3_aa: CASSADGQGEAFF; cdr3_nt: TGTGCCAGCAGCGCCGACGGGCAGGGTGAAGCTTTCTTT
cdr3_length: 12; clone_size: -; d_call: -; j_call: TRBJ1-2; v_call: TRBV6-5; cdr3_aa: CASSNQFRTRGF; cdr3_nt: TGTGCCAGCAGTAACCAATTTCGGACGCGAGGCTTC
cdr3_length: 14; clone_size: few; d_call: -; j_call: TRBJ2-1; v_call: TRBV27; cdr3_aa: CASSPKRPTSEQFF; cdr3_nt: TGTGCCAGCAGTCCAAAAAGGCCCACAAGTGAGCAGTTCTTC
cdr3_length: 12; clone_size: few; d_call: -; j_call: TRBJ1-2; v_call: TRBV7-9; cdr3_aa: CATSPANYGYTF; cdr3_nt: TGTGCCACCTCCCCGGCTAACTATGGCTACACCTTC
cdr3_length: 17; clone_size: -; d_call: TRBD2; j_call: TRBJ2-7; v_call: TRBV4-2; cdr3_aa: CASSQELGASGRYEQYF; cdr3_nt: TGTGCCAGCAGCCAAGAATTGGGCGCTAGCGGGAGGTACGAGCAGTACTTC
cdr3_length: 14; clone_size: -; d_call: -; j_call: TRBJ2-3; v_call: TRBV11-2; cdr3_aa: CASSSPSPMETQYF; cdr3_nt: TGTGCCAGCAGCAGCCCTAGCCCTATGGAGACGCAGTATTTT
cdr3_length: 14; clone_size: -; d_call: TRBD1; j_call: TRBJ2-5; v_call: TRBV7-9; cdr3_aa: CASSLQGAQETQYF; cdr3_nt: TGTGCCAGCAGCCTCCAGGGGGCCCAAGAGACCCAGTACTTC
cdr3_length: 11; clone_size: -; d_call: -; j_call: TRBJ1-1; v_call: TRBV20-1; cdr3_aa: CSAGTNTEAFF; cdr3_nt: TGCAGTGCCGGCACGAACACTGAAGCTTTCTTT
cdr3_length: 13; clone_size: few; d_call: -; j_call: TRBJ1-1; v_call: TRBV29-1; cdr3_aa: CSVVQGPNTEAFF; cdr3_nt: TGCAGCGTAGTCCAGGGACCGAACACTGAAGCTTTCTTT
cdr3_length: 11; clone_size: few; d_call: -; j_call: TRBJ2-5; v_call: TRBV29-1; cdr3_aa: CSVARGAAQYF; cdr3_nt: TGCAGCGTTGCACGAGGGGCGGCCCAGTACTTC
cdr3_length: 15; clone_size: few; d_call: TRBD1; j_call: TRBJ2-5; v_call: TRBV14; cdr3_aa: CASSRIRDSQETQYF; cdr3_nt: TGTGCCAGCAGCCGGATTCGGGACAGCCAAGAGACCCAGTACTTC
cdr3_length: 14; clone_size: -; d_call: -; j_call: TRBJ1-1; v_call: TRBV30; cdr3_aa: CAWSAGLRNTEAFF; cdr3_nt: TGTGCCTGGAGTGCAGGGTTGCGGAACACTGAAGCTTTCTTT
cdr3_length: 18; clone_size: few; d_call: TRBD2; j_call: TRBJ2-1; v_call: TRBV18; cdr3_aa: CASSPQISSSGDHNEQFF; cdr3_nt: TGTGCCAGCTCACCACAAATCAGTTCTAGCGGGGATCACAATGAGCAGTTCTTC
cdr3_length: 11; clone_size: few; d_call: TRBD1; j_call: TRBJ1-4; v_call: TRBV19; cdr3_aa: CASWTGGKLFF; cdr3_nt: TGTGCCAGTTGGACAGGGGGAAAACTGTTTTTT
cdr3_length: 13; clone_size: -; d_call: TRBD1; j_call: TRBJ2-7; v_call: TRBV10-3; cdr3_aa: CATAPGQGGNQYF; cdr3_nt: TGTGCCACCGCACCGGGACAGGGGGGTAACCAGTACTTC
cdr3_length: 13; clone_size: few; d_call: TRBD1; j_call: TRBJ2-3; v_call: TRBV30; cdr3_aa: CAWDPGQRNTQYF; cdr3_nt: TGTGCCTGGGACCCGGGACAGCGAAATACGCAGTATTTT
cdr3_length: 11; clone_size: -; d_call: -; j_call: TRBJ2-7; v_call: TRBV28; cdr3_aa: CASRSEYEQYF; cdr3_nt: TGTGCCAGCAGGTCAGAGTACGAGCAGTACTTC
cdr3_length: 12; clone_size: -; d_call: TRBD2; j_call: TRBJ2-5; v_call: TRBV29-1; cdr3_aa: CSVGGRGETQYF; cdr3_nt: TGCAGCGTTGGCGGGAGAGGAGAGACCCAGTACTTC
cdr3_length: 15; clone_size: -; d_call: -; j_call: TRBJ2-7; v_call: TRBV7-9; cdr3_aa: CASSPDSVGAYEQYF; cdr3_nt: TGTGCCAGCAGCCCTGACTCCGTAGGGGCCTACGAGCAGTACTTC
cdr3_length: 13; clone_size: few; d_call: -; j_call: TRBJ2-7; v_call: TRBV30; cdr3_aa: CAWSVQGLGEQYF; cdr3_nt: TGTGCCTGGAGTGTACAAGGGCTCGGCGAGCAGTACTTC
cdr3_length: 14; clone_size: -; d_call: TRBD1; j_call: TRBJ2-1; v_call: TRBV10-3; cdr3_aa: CAISRTGGRNEQFF; cdr3_nt: TGTGCCATCAGTCGGACAGGGGGGCGCAATGAGCAGTTCTTC
cdr3_length: 13; clone_size: -; d_call: -; j_call: TRBJ2-1; v_call: TRBV27; cdr3_aa: CASSGDSYNEQFF; cdr3_nt: TGTGCCAGCAGTGGCGACAGCTACAATGAGCAGTTCTTC
cdr3_length: 14; clone_size: few; d_call: -; j_call: TRBJ2-3; v_call: TRBV5-1; cdr3_aa: CASSLTSSTDTQYF; cdr3_nt: TGCGCCAGCAGCTTGACTTCTAGCACAGATACGCAGTATTTT
cdr3_length: 14; clone_size: few; d_call: -; j_call: TRBJ2-3; v_call: TRBV7-3; cdr3_aa: CASGPSAGPDTQYF; cdr3_nt: TGTGCCAGCGGCCCAAGTGCGGGACCAGATACGCAGTATTTT
cdr3_length: 11; clone_size: -; d_call: -; j_call: TRBJ2-5; v_call: TRBV28; cdr3_aa: CASSVPETQYF; cdr3_nt: TGTGCCAGCAGCGTTCCGGAGACCCAGTACTTC
cdr3_length: 15; clone_size: few; d_call: -; j_call: TRBJ2-1; v_call: TRBV7-8; cdr3_aa: CASSSGLFSYNEQFF; cdr3_nt: TGTGCCAGCAGCTCCGGACTTTTCTCCTACAATGAGCAGTTCTTC
cdr3_length: 12; clone_size: -; d_call: TRBD2; j_call: TRBJ2-3; v_call: TRBV29-1; cdr3_aa: CSVRLAGDTQYF; cdr3_nt: TGCAGCGTAAGACTAGCGGGGGATACGCAGTATTTT
cdr3_length: 17; clone_size: -; d_call: TRBD2; j_call: TRBJ2-1; v_call: TRBV13; cdr3_aa: CASSIRIAGGVYNEQFF; cdr3_nt: TGTGCCAGCAGCATCAGAATAGCGGGAGGCGTCTACAATGAGCAGTTCTTC
cdr3_length: 15; clone_size: few; d_call: TRBD2; j_call: TRBJ2-7; v_call: TRBV30; cdr3_aa: CAWNELAGSGNEQYF; cdr3_nt: TGTGCCTGGAATGAGTTAGCGGGATCGGGTAACGAGCAGTACTTC
cdr3_length: 14; clone_size: -; d_call: TRBD2; j_call: TRBJ2-1; v_call: TRBV6-6; cdr3_aa: CASITSGNYNEQFF; cdr3_nt: TGTGCCAGCATAACCAGCGGGAATTACAATGAGCAGTTCTTC
cdr3_length: 16; clone_size: -; d_call: TRBD2; j_call: TRBJ2-5; v_call: TRBV5-1; cdr3_aa: CASSTKAGTGRETQYF; cdr3_nt: TGCGCCAGCAGCACCAAAGCGGGAACCGGCCGAGAGACCCAGTACTTC
cdr3_length: 15; clone_size: -; d_call: TRBD1; j_call: TRBJ1-5; v_call: TRBV7-2; cdr3_aa: CASSGSGGANQPQHF; cdr3_nt: TGTGCCAGCAGCGGCTCAGGGGGTGCAAATCAGCCCCAGCATTTT
cdr3_length: 16; clone_size: -; d_call: TRBD2; j_call: TRBJ2-1; v_call: TRBV6-5; cdr3_aa: CATSYASGVSYNEQFF; cdr3_nt: TGTGCCACCAGTTATGCTAGCGGGGTCTCCTACAATGAGCAGTTCTTC
cdr3_length: 14; clone_size: -; d_call: -; j_call: TRBJ1-5; v_call: TRBV11-2; cdr3_aa: CASSPGGSYQPQHF; cdr3_nt: TGTGCCAGCAGCCCCGGGGGGAGTTATCAGCCCCAGCATTTT
cdr3_length: 18; clone_size: few; d_call: -; j_call: TRBJ1-4; v_call: TRBV4-2; cdr3_aa: CASSQAPGGGATNEKLFF; cdr3_nt: TGTGCCAGCAGCCAAGCCCCGGGAGGGGGGGCAACTAATGAAAAACTGTTTTTT
cdr3_length: 12; clone_size: -; d_call: -; j_call: TRBJ1-4; v_call: TRBV30; cdr3_aa: CAWTATNEKLFF; cdr3_nt: TGTGCCTGGACTGCAACTAATGAAAAACTGTTTTTT
cdr3_length: 15; clone_size: -; d_call: -; j_call: TRBJ2-1; v_call: TRBV6-5; cdr3_aa: CASSYARGTDNEQFF; cdr3_nt: TGTGCCAGCAGTTACGCTAGGGGCACGGATAATGAGCAGTTCTTC
cdr3_length: 12; clone_size: few; d_call: -; j_call: TRBJ1-1; v_call: TRBV2; cdr3_aa: CAGGTGHTEAFF; cdr3_nt: TGTGCCGGAGGGACGGGTCACACTGAAGCTTTCTTT